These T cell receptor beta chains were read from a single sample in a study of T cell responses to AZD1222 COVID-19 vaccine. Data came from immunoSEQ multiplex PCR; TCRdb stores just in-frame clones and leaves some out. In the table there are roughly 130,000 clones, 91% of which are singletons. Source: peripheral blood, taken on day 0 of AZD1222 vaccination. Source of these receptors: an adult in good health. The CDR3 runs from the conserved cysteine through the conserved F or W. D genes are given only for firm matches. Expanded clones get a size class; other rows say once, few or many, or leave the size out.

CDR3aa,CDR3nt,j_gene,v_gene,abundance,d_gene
CASSWPEGTPGPQHF,TGTGCCAGCAGTTGGCCCGAGGGCACCCCCGGGCCCCAGCATTTT,TRBJ1-5,TRBV2,.,.
CASSIDVGGSETQYF,TGTGCCAGTAGTATAGATGTGGGGGGATCAGAGACCCAGTACTTC,TRBJ2-5,TRBV19,.,.
CATSRAGTGADNSPLHF,TGTGCCACCAGCAGAGCAGGGACGGGGGCAGATAATTCACCCCTCCACTTT,TRBJ1-6,TRBV15,once,.
CASSYSSTSVTDTQYF,TGTGCCAGCAGTTACTCGAGTACTAGCGTCACAGATACGCAGTATTTT,TRBJ2-3,TRBV6-2/TRBV6-3,.,TRBD2
CASSVAGGGDEKLFF,TGTGCCAGCAGCGTCGCAGGGGGCGGGGATGAAAAACTGTTTTTT,TRBJ1-4,TRBV7-2,.,TRBD1
CASSGQTPYEQYF,TGTGCCAGCAGTGGACAGACTCCCTACGAGCAGTACTTC,TRBJ2-7,TRBV2,.,.
CASSLGERPQHF,TGTGCCAGCAGTTTAGGGGAACGGCCCCAGCATTTT,TRBJ1-5,TRBV12-3/TRBV12-4,.,.
CASSRSGSGEQYF,TGTGCCAGCAGCCGTAGCGGGAGCGGCGAGCAGTACTTC,TRBJ2-7,TRBV6-5,.,TRBD2
CAISESNKGAYNEQFF,TGTGCCATCAGTGAGTCTAACAAGGGAGCCTACAATGAGCAGTTCTTC,TRBJ2-1,TRBV10-3,.,.
CASSFSRGVNTEAFF,TGTGCCAGCAGCTTCTCCCGGGGGGTGAACACTGAAGCTTTCTTT,TRBJ1-1,TRBV5-6,.,.
CASSEVAGRTDSEAFF,TGTGCCAGCAGTGAAGTGGCAGGTCGGACGGACTCTGAAGCTTTCTTT,TRBJ1-1,TRBV6-1,once,.
CASSLGLAGASYEQYF,TGCGCCAGCAGCTTGGGGCTAGCGGGAGCCTCCTACGAGCAGTACTTC,TRBJ2-7,TRBV5-1,.,TRBD2
CASSSTGETGELFF,TGTGCCAGCAGTTCAACAGGGGAAACCGGGGAGCTGTTTTTT,TRBJ2-2,TRBV28,once,TRBD1
CASSLGLAGKEETQYF,TGCGCCAGCAGCTTGGGACTAGCGGGAAAGGAGGAGACCCAGTACTTC,TRBJ2-5,TRBV5-1,.,TRBD2
CATSDAGRTGELFF,TGTGCCACCAGTGATGCAGGGAGAACCGGGGAGCTGTTTTTT,TRBJ2-2,TRBV24-1,.,.
CASRWDLLISLGNSPLHF,TGTGCCAGCAGATGGGACCTATTGATCTCTCTTGGAAATTCACCCCTCCACTTT,TRBJ1-6,TRBV5-6,.,.
CASSHSGLDRRDTQYF,TGTGCCAGCAGCCACTCAGGACTAGACCGTAGAGATACGCAGTATTTT,TRBJ2-3,TRBV4-2,once,TRBD2
CASSAKTGTHYEQYF,TGTGCCAGCAGCGCCAAGACCGGGACTCACTACGAGCAGTACTTC,TRBJ2-7,TRBV9,.,.
CASSLNRGGEYWNTEAFF,TGTGCCAGCAGCTTAAATAGGGGGGGCGAGTATTGGAACACTGAAGCTTTCTTT,TRBJ1-1,TRBV11-2,.,.
CASSRGGGLGNTEAFF,TGTGCCAGCAGCCGCGGAGGGGGGTTGGGGAACACTGAAGCTTTCTTT,TRBJ1-1,TRBV3-1/TRBV3-2,.,.
CASSDNRDTYNSPLHF,TGTGCCAGCAGTGATAACAGGGATACCTATAATTCACCCCTCCACTTT,TRBJ1-6,TRBV2,.,.
CASSQEGGEQFF,TGTGCCAGCAGCCAAGAAGGAGGAGAGCAGTTCTTC,TRBJ2-1,TRBV4-2,.,.
CASSPGQGAGEQFF,TGTGCCAGCAGCCCGGGACAGGGGGCAGGTGAGCAGTTCTTC,TRBJ2-1,TRBV7-9,.,TRBD1
CASSYRDRENSPLHF,TGTGCCAGCAGTTACAGGGACAGGGAGAATTCACCCCTCCACTTT,TRBJ1-6,TRBV6-5,.,TRBD1
CASSGGTEAFF,TGTGCCAGCAGCGGAGGAACTGAAGCTTTCTTT,TRBJ1-1,TRBV2,.,.
CASSSGQGADAFF,TGTGCCAGCAGCTCCGGACAGGGGGCTGATGCTTTCTTT,TRBJ1-1,TRBV11-2,.,TRBD1
CASSPSGTLYSNQPQHF,TGTGCCAGCAGCCCTAGCGGGACGCTTTATAGCAATCAGCCCCAGCATTTT,TRBJ1-5,TRBV7-2,.,.
CASSPAGLAERTYNEQFF,TGCGCCAGCAGCCCCGCGGGACTAGCGGAAAGAACCTACAATGAGCAGTTCTTC,TRBJ2-1,TRBV5-1,.,TRBD2
CASSLGLADTQYF,TGTGCCAGCAGTTTGGGGCTAGCGGATACGCAGTATTTT,TRBJ2-3,TRBV12-3/TRBV12-4,.,.
CASSSGIAKNIQYF,TGTGCCAGCAGTTCCGGAATAGCCAAAAACATTCAGTACTTC,TRBJ2-4,TRBV6-2/TRBV6-3,.,.
CASSILPAFGYTF,TGTGCCAGCAGTATCCTCCCAGCATTTGGCTACACCTTC,TRBJ1-2,TRBV27,few,.
CASSFTDTQYF,TGTGCCAGCAGCTTCACAGATACGCAGTATTTT,TRBJ2-3,TRBV7-8,.,.
CASSLDGGSYNEQFF,TGTGCCAGCAGCTTAGATGGGGGCTCCTACAATGAGCAGTTCTTC,TRBJ2-1,TRBV11-3,.,.
CASSFGTSGRLDTQYF,TGTGCCAGCAGCTTTGGGACTAGCGGGAGGTTGGATACGCAGTATTTT,TRBJ2-3,TRBV7-3,once,TRBD2
CATSDLQGRGNTEAFF,TGTGCCACCAGTGATTTACAGGGACGGGGGAACACTGAAGCTTTCTTT,TRBJ1-1,TRBV24-1,.,.
CASSLGGNTGELFF,TGTGCCAGCAGCTTAGGGGGAAACACCGGGGAGCTGTTTTTT,TRBJ2-2,TRBV11-3,few,.
CASSSGIGVYSNQPQHF,TGTGCCAGCAGTTCCGGTATAGGAGTCTATAGCAATCAGCCCCAGCATTTT,TRBJ1-5,TRBV27,.,.
CASSLGRSYEQYF,TGTGCCAGCAGCTTAGGGCGCTCCTACGAGCAGTACTTC,TRBJ2-7,TRBV7-2,.,.
CAWTMTGPPPLHF,TGTGCCTGGACCATGACAGGGCCGCCACCCCTCCACTTT,TRBJ1-6,TRBV30,.,TRBD1
CASSLVGSEGTGELFF,TGTGCCAGCAGCTTGGTGGGCAGTGAGGGCACCGGGGAGCTGTTTTTT,TRBJ2-2,TRBV5-4,.,.
CASSPPGWQTEAFF,TGTGCCAGCAGTCCCCCGGGTTGGCAGACTGAAGCTTTCTTT,TRBJ1-1,TRBV6-5,.,.